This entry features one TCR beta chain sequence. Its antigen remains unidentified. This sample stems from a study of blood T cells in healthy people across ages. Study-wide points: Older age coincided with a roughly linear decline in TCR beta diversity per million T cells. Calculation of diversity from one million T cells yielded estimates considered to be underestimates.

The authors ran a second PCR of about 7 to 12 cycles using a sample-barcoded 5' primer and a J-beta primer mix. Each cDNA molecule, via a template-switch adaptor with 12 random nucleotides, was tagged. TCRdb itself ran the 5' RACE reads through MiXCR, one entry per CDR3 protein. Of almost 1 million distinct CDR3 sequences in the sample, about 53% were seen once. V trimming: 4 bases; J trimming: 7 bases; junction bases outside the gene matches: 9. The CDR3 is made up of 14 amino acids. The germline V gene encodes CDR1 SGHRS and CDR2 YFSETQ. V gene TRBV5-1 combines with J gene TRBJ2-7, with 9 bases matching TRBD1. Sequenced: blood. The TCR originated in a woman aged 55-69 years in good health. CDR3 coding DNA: TGCGCCAGCAGCACGGGACAGGGCTTTTGGGAGCAGTACTTC. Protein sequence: CASSTGQGFWEQYF.